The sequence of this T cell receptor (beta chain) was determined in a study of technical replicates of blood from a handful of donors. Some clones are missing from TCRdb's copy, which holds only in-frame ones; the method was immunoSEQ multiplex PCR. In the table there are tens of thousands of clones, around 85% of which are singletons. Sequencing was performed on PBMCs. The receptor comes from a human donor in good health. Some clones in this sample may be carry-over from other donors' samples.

CDR3: CASSFLPRTRAILTDTQYF. The DNA of the CDR3 is TGTGCCAGCAGCTTTCTACCCCGGACTCGCGCTATACTCACAGATACGCAGTATTTT. J is TRBJ2-3 and V is TRBV12-1; the D segment call TRBD2 is taken from the table without a DNA check. TRBV12-1 is termed a pseudogene. The CDR3 sequence is 19 residues long.